Presented here are 11 T cell receptor beta chains from one specimen sequenced in a study of OX40 agonist ivuxolimab in advanced cancers. Produced via immunoSEQ multiplex PCR; TCRdb's table is partial and in-frame only. The repertoire holds some 65,000 clones, with roughly nine tenths as singletons. The sequencing used CD4+ or CD8+ T cells sorted from blood, collected in a trial of the OX40 agonist ivuxolimab. These receptors originate from an adult with an advanced solid tumor such as melanoma, head and neck, liver or kidney cancer.

This chain links TRBV21-1 with TRBJ1-6; TRBD1 is taken as the D call from the table, unchecked against the DNA. TRBV21-1 is tagged as a pseudogene. CDR3 length equals 14 residues. The CDR3 sequence: CASSKVGGNSPLHF. The CDR3 DNA sequence: TGTGCCAGCAGCAAAGTTGGGGGCAATTCACCCCTCCACTTT.

V and J are TRBV12-5 and TRBJ2-1; weak D call: TRBD2 (6 bases). The V end was cut by 5 bases, the J end by 8 bases, with 16 bases between. Germline lookup yields CDR1 LGHNT and CDR2 FRNRAP. The CDR3 is 14 residues long. CDR3 sequence (DNA): TGTGCTAGTGGTCCTGGGGGGTACATGGATGAGCAGTTCTTC. Its protein product is CASGPGGYMDEQFF.

This clone has only one observation. This chain uses TRBV6-5 with TRBJ1-2, with 8 bases aligning to TRBD1. CDR3 length: 13 residues. The V segment lost 6 bases and the J segment 8 bases; nucleotides outside the gene matches: 8. CDR1 is MNHEY and CDR2 is SVGAGI in the germline V gene. This CDR3 reads CASSYQQGEGYTF. CDR3 DNA: TGTGCCAGCAGCTATCAACAGGGGGAAGGCTACACCTTC.

The genes are TRBV6-1 and TRBJ2-2; 8 bases line up with TRBD1. CDR3 size: 14 residues. The V gene's germline CDR1 is MNHNS and CDR2 SASEGT. V gave up 4 bases and J gave up 5 bases; unmatched junction bases: 3. The CDR3 DNA reads as TGTGCCAGCAGTGGCAGGACAGGGACCGGGGAGCTGTTTTTT. Translating gives CASSGRTGTGELFF.

The chain recombines TRBV19 with TRBJ1-5, with D possibly being TRBD1 (5 bases). Germline V gives CDR1 LNHDA, CDR2 SQIVND (reference sequence). V was trimmed by 2 bases and J by 4 bases, leaving 6 bases between them. This CDR3 has 13 residues. The CDR3 is CASSISGNQPQHF. Written as DNA, the CDR3 is TGTGCCAGTAGTATATCAGGGAATCAGCCCCAGCATTTT.

This clone was detected once. The chain is built from TRBV28 and TRBJ1-1; 7 nucleotides match TRBD1. Per the germline V gene, CDR1 is MDHEN and CDR2 is SYDVKM. The CDR3 covers 14 residues. With V trimmed by 4 bases and J by 6 bases, 8 bases remained unmatched. In DNA, the CDR3 is TGTGCCAGCAGTTCCAGGGGGAGGATGCCTGAAGCTTTCTTT. Amino acids: CASSSRGRMPEAFF.

V usage is TRBV6-5 and J usage is TRBJ2-7; 7 positions match TRBD1. V was clipped by 3 bases and J by 3 bases; unmatched bases: 11. Germline V gene data show CDR1 as MNHEY and CDR2 as SVGAGI. This CDR3 is 16 amino acids long. For the CDR3, the DNA is TGTGCCAGCAGTTATGGCACCGTGAGACAGGGCTACGAGCAGTACTTC. It encodes CASSYGTVRQGYEQYF.

This clone was seen a few times. V usage is TRBV21-1 and J usage is TRBJ2-7; the table assigns TRBD2, which was not confirmed against the DNA. TRBV21-1 counts as a pseudogene. This CDR3 region has 12 residues. The CDR3 region is CASSRRRGEQYF. DNA for the CDR3: TGTGCCAGCAGCAGGCGCCGGGGCGAGCAGTACTTC.

CDR3 residues: CASRTGRSSGANVLTF. The DNA for the CDR3 is TGTGCCAGCAGGACAGGACGGAGCTCTGGGGCCAACGTCCTGACTTTC. V is TRBV6-6 and J is TRBJ2-6; the D gene is possibly TRBD1 (6 bases). The length of the CDR3 is 16 residues. Per the germline V gene, CDR1 is MNHNY and CDR2 is SVGAGI (reference sequence). V gave up 6 bases and J gave up 0 bases, with 12 bases separating them.

This chain joins TRBV12-5 and TRBJ2-7, with D perhaps TRBD2 (6 bases). Germline-derived CDR1 and CDR2 are LGHNT and FRNRAP. With 6 bases removed from V and 0 bases from J, the gap between germline ends came to 15 bases. The CDR3 contains 15 residues. The CDR3 is CASGPASASSYEQYF. The CDR3, as DNA: TGTGCTAGTGGCCCCGCTAGCGCCAGCTCCTACGAGCAGTACTTC.

The J gene is TRBJ2-1, the V gene TRBV27; TRBD2 matches at 7 bases. Looked up from germline, CDR1 is MNHEY and CDR2 is SMNVEV (reference sequence). V gave up 2 bases and J gave up 0 bases; unmatched junction bases: 7. The CDR3 is made up of 17 amino acids. CDR3 region: CASSLRGRALSYNEQFF. CDR3 sequence (DNA): TGTGCCAGCAGTTTAAGAGGGAGGGCACTCTCCTACAATGAGCAGTTCTTC.